The TCR beta chain described here comes from a study of blood T cells in healthy people across ages. A sample-barcoded 5' primer and a J-beta primer mix were used in a second PCR of roughly 7 to 12 cycles. The yield of each sample was at least 2.5 million CDR3-containing paired-end reads. TCRdb independently ran MiXCR on the 5' RACE reads; one entry per CDR3 protein. The sample includes hundreds of thousands of distinct CDR3 sequences, 45% to 70% of them seen just once. Germline CDR1 reads DFQATT; CDR2 reads SNEGSKA (reference sequence). Trimming shortened V by 6 bases and J by 2 bases, and 15 bases separated the two germline ends. The length of the CDR3 is 14 residues. Turning to this clonotype: A much bigger clone sits one base away, suggesting this may be a read error.

The chain combines TRBV20-1 with TRBJ2-3; possibly TRBD1 for D (5 bases). The TCR originated in a man aged 35 to 55 in good health. The specimen sequenced was blood. In DNA form, the CDR3 reads TGCAGTGCACAGGACCAATTTTTCACAGATACGCAGTATTTT. This codes for CSAQDQFFTDTQYF.